The clone carrying this TCR beta chain was observed a handful of times. What it recognizes is unknown. Autologous stem cell transplantation was followed by relapse in every patient, and brentuximab vedotin exposure varied. The authors purified CD4+ T cells from thawed PBMCs by magnetic negative selection. These data originate in a study of PD-1 blockade in classical Hodgkin lymphoma. General study points: When nivolumab was started under 1 year after ASCT, patients were excluded. Relapsed/refractory patients reportedly had the lowest baseline TCR diversity, below newly diagnosed patients, who were below healthy donors.

Assay used: immunoSEQ multiplex PCR; TCRdb lists only in-frame clones, some missing. The repertoire holds 5,000 to 7,000 clones, with 78% as singletons. Trimming cost V 1 base and J 7 bases, with 8 bases left between them. CDR1 and CDR2 from the germline V gene are SEHNR and FQNEAQ (reference sequence). CDR3 length: 14 amino acids. The rearrangement links TRBV7-9 to TRBJ1-6; D may be TRBD1 (6 bases). The TCR comes from a human donor with classical Hodgkin lymphoma. The sample in question was CD4+ T cells from blood, obtained at baseline. Written as DNA, the CDR3 is TGTGCCAGCAGCTTAGGACAGGAGAATTCACCCCTCCACTTT. The encoded protein is CASSLGQENSPLHF.